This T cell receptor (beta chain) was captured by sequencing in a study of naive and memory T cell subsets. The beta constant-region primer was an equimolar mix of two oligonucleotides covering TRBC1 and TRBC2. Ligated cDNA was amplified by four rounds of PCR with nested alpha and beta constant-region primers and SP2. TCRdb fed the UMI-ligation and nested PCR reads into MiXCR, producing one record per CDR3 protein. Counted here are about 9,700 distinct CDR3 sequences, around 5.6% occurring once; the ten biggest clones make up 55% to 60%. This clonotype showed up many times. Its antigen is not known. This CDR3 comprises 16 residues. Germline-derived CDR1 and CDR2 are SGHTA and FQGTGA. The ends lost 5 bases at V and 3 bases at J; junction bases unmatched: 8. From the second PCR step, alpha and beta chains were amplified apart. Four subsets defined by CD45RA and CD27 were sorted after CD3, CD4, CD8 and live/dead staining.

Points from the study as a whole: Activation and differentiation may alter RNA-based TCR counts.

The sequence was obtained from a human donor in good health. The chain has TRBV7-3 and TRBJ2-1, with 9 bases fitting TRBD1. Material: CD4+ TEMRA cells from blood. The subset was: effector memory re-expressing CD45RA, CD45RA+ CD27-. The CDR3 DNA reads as TGTGCCAGCAGCCTAAACTGGGACAGGGACTACAATGAGCAGTTCTTC. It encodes CASSLNWDRDYNEQFF.